The clone carrying this TCR beta chain was seen a single time. Profiled with immunoSEQ multiplex PCR; TCRdb holds only in-frame clones, not every one. The table lists more than 9,000 clones, roughly nine tenths of them singletons. The sample comes from a study of OX40 agonist ivuxolimab in advanced cancers. Background on the study: An agonistic anti-OX40 (CD134) antibody, ivuxolimab, was used to treat the patients. Two cutaneous melanoma patients and one hepatocellular carcinoma patient, three in all, had partial responses.

Blood specimens came from baseline, cycle 4 day 1, and cycle 7 day 1. The receptor comes from an adult with an advanced solid tumor such as melanoma, head and neck, liver or kidney cancer. The sequencing here drew on CD4+ or CD8+ T cells sorted from blood, taken in a trial of the OX40 agonist ivuxolimab.

The CDR3, as DNA: TGTGCCAGTAGTCCCCGAACTAGCGGGGCCTCCTACGAGCAGTACTTC. It codes for CASSPRTSGASYEQYF. The chain recombines TRBV19 with TRBJ2-7; TRBD2 agrees at 10 bases. After removal of 5 bases from V and 0 bases from J, the junction contained 7 bases not matched to a gene. The germline CDR1 and CDR2 sequences are LNHDA and SQIVND (reference sequence). This CDR3 region has 16 residues. The complete variable domain, with remaining parts taken from reference TRBV19 and TRBJ2-7, reads DGGITQSPKYLFRKEGQNVTLSCEQNLNHDAMYWYRQDPGQGLRLIYYSQIVNDFQKGDIAEGYSVSREKKESFPLTVTSAQKNPTAFYLCASSPRTSGASYEQYFGPGTRLTVT.